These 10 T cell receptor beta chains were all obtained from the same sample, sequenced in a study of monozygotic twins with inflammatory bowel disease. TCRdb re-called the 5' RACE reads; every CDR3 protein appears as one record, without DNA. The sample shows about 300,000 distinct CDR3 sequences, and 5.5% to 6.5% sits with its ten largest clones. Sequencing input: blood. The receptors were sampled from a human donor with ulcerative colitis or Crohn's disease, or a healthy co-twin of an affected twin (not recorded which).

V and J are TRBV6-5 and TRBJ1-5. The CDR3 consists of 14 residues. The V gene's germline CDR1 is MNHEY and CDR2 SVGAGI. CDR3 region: CASSYTGLNQPQHF.

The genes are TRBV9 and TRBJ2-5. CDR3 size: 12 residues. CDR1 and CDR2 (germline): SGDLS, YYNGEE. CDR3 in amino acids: CASNSNGQTQYF.

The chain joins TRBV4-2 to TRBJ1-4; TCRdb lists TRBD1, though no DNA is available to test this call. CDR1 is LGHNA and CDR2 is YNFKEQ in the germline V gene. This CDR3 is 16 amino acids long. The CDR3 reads CASSQAWTATNEKLFF.

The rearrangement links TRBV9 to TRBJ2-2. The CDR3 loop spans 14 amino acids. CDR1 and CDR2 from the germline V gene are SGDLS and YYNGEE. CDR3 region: CASSAVLGTGELFF.

The CDR3 region is CSAPRGVTDTQYF. The rearrangement links TRBV20-1 to TRBJ2-3; the TRBD1 assignment by TCRdb is unverifiable without DNA. There are 13 residues in the CDR3. Germline CDR1 DFQATT, CDR2 SNEGSKA (reference sequence).

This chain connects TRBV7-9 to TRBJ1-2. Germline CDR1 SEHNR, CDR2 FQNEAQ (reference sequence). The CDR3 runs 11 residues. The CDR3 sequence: CASSEDGGYTF.

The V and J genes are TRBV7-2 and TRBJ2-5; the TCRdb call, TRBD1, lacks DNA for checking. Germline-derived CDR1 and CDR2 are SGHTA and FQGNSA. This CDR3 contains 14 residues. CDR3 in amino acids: CASSLPPGEETQYF.

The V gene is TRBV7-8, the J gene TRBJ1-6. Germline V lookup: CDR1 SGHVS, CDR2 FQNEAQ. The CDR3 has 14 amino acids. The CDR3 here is CASSLNSDNSPLHF. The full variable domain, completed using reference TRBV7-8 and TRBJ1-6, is GAGVSQSPRYKVAKRGQDVALRCDPISGHVSLFWYQQALGQGPEFLTYFQNEAQLDKSGLPSDRFFAERPEGSVSTLKIQRTQQEDSAVYLCASSLNSDNSPLHFGNGTRLTVT.

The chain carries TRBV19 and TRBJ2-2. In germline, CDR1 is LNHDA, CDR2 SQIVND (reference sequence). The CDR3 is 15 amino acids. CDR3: CASSIVSQITGELFF.

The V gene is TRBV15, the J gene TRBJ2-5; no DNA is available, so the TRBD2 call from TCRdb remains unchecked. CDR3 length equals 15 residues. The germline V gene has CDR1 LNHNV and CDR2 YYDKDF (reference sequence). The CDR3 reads CATSRLADLVETQYF.